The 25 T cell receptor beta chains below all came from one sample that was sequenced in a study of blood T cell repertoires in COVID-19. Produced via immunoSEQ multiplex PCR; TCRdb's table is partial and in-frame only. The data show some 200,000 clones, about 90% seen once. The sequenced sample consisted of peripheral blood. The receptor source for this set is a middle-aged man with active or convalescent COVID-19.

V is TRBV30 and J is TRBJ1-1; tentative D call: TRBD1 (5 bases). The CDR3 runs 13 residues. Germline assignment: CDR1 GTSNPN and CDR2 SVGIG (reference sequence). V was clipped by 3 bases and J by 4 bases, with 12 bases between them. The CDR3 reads CAWRGDRSTEAFF. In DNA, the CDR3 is TGTGCCTGGAGGGGCGACAGATCCACTGAAGCTTTCTTT.

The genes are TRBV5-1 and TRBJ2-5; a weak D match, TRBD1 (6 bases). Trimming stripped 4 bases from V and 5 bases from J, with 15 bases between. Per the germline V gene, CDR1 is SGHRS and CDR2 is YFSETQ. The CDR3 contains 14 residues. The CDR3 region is CASSIAGTTETQYF. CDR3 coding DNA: TGCGCCAGCAGCATCGCCGGGACAACGGAGACCCAGTACTTC.

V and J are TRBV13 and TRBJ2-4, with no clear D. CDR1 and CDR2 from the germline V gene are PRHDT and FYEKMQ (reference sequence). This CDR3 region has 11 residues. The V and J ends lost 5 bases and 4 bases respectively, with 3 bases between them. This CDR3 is CASSQKNIQYF. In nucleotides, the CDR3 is TGTGCCAGCAGCCAAAAAAACATTCAGTACTTC. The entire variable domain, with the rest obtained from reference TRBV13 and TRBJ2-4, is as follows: AAGVIQSPRHLIKEKRETATLKCYPIPRHDTVYWYQQGPGQDPQFLISFYEKMQSDKGSIPDRFSAQQFSDYHSELNMSSLELGDSALYFCASSQKNIQYFGAGTRLSVL.

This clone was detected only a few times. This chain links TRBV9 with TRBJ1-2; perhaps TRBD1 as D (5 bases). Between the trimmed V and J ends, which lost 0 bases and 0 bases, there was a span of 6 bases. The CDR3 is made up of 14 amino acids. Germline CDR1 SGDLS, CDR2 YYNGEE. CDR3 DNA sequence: TGTGCCAGCAGCGTAGGACAGTCTAACTATGGCTACACCTTC. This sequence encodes CASSVGQSNYGYTF.

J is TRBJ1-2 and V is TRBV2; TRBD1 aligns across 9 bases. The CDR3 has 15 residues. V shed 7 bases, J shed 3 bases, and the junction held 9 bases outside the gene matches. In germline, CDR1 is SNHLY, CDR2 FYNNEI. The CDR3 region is CASTGQGKTYYGYTF. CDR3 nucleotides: TGTGCCAGCACTGGACAGGGGAAGACGTACTATGGCTACACCTTC.

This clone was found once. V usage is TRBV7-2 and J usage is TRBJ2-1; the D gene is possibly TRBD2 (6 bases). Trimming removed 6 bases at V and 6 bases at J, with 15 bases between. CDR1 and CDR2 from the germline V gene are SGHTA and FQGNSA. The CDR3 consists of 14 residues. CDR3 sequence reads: CASSYTSSPNEQFF. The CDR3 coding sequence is TGTGCCAGCAGTTATACTAGCTCGCCCAATGAGCAGTTCTTC.

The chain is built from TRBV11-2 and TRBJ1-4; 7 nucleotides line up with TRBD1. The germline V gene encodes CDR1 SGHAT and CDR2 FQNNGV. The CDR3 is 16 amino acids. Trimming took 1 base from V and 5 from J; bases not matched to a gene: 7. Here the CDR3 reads CASSLGVGQSNEKLFF. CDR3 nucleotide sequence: TGTGCCAGCAGCTTAGGCGTGGGACAGTCGAATGAAAAACTGTTTTTT.

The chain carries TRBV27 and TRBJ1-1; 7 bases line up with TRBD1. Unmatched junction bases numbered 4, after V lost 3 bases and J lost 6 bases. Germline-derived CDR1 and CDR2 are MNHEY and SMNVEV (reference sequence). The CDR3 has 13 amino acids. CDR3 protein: CASSFGQGAEAFF. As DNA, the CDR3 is TGTGCCAGCAGTTTCGGGCAGGGGGCTGAAGCTTTCTTT.

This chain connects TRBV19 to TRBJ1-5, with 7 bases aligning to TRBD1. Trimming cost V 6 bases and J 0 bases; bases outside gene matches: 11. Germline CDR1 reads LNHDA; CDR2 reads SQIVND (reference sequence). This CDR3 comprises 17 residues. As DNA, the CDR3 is TGTGCCAGTAGAACACACGCAGGACAGGATAGCAATCAGCCCCAGCATTTT. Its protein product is CASRTHAGQDSNQPQHF.

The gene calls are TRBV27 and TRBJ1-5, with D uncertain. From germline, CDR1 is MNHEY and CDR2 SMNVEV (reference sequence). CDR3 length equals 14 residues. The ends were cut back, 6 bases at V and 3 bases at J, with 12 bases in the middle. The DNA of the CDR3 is TGTGCCAGCAGCCCCCTCGGGGTCAATCAGCCCCAGCATTTT. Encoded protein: CASSPLGVNQPQHF.

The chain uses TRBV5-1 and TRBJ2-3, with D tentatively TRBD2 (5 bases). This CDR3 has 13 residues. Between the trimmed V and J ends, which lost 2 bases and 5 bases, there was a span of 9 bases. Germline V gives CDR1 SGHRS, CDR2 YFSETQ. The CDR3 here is CASSFGAVDTQYF. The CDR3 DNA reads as TGCGCCAGCAGCTTCGGAGCGGTAGATACGCAGTATTTT.

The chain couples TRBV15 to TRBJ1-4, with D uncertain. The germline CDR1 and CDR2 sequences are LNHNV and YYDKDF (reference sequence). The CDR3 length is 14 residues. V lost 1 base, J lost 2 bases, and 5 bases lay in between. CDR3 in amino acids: CATSRVGTNEKLFF. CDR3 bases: TGTGCCACCAGCAGAGTTGGCACTAATGAAAAACTGTTTTTT.

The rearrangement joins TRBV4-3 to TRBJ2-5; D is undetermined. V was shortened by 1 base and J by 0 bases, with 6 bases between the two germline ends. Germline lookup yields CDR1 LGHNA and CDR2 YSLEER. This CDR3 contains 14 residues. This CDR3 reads CASSQGHNQETQYF. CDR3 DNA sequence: TGCGCCAGCAGCCAAGGACACAACCAAGAGACCCAGTACTTC.

CDR3 nucleotides: TGTGCTAGTGGCCTGGGACAGCCAGGGAACACTGAAGCTTTCTTT. Residues: CASGLGQPGNTEAFF. The chain has TRBV12-5 and TRBJ1-1; 7 bases are shared with TRBD1. The CDR3 has 15 residues. V gave up 6 bases and J gave up 1 base; unmatched junction bases: 8. Germline CDR1 is LGHNT and CDR2 is FRNRAP.

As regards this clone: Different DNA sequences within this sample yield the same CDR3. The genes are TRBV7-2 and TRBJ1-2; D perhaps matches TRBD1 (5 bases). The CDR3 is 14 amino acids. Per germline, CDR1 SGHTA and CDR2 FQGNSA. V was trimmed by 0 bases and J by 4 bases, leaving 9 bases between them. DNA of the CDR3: TGTGCCAGCAGCTTAGCCGGGGGAGGCTATGGCTACACCTTC. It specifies CASSLAGGGYGYTF.

The CDR3 DNA follows: TGTGCCAGCAGCCTCGGGTCTGTTCAGCCCCAGCATTTT. Residues: CASSLGSVQPQHF. This chain connects TRBV3-1 (or the pseudogene TRBV3-2) to TRBJ1-5, with no clear D. CDR1 and CDR2 from the germline V gene are LGHDT and YNNKEL (reference sequence). This CDR3 comprises 13 residues. Deletions cut 4 bases from V and 6 bases from J, with 10 bases between.

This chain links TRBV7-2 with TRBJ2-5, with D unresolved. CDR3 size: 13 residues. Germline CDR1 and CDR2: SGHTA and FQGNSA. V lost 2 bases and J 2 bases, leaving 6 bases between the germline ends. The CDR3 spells CASSLSRQETQYF. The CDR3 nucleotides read TGTGCCAGCAGCTTAAGTCGGCAAGAGACCCAGTACTTC.

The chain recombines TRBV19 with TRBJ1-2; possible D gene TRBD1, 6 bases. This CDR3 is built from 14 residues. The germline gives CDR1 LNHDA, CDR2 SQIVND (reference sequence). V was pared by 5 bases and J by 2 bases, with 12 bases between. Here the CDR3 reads CASSRPRGNYGYTF. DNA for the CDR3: TGTGCCAGTAGTCGCCCCAGGGGCAACTATGGCTACACCTTC.

This chain's CDR3 is CATNAGDGSPLHF. CDR3 DNA: TGTGCCACCAATGCAGGGGATGGTTCACCCCTCCACTTT. This chain connects TRBV24-1 to TRBJ1-6; possibly TRBD1 for D (6 bases). CDR1 and CDR2 from the germline V gene are KGHDR and SFDVKD. The CDR3 covers 13 residues. V was cut by 8 bases and J by 9 bases, with 13 bases left in between.

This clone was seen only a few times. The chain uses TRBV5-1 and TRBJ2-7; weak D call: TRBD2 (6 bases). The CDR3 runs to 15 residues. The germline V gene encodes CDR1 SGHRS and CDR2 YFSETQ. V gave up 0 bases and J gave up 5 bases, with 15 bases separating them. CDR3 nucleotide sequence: TGCGCCAGCAGCTTGGTCGGGGGTTTTCAGGACGAGCAGTACTTC. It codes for CASSLVGGFQDEQYF. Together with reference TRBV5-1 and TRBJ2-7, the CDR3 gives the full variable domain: KAGVTQTPRYLIKTRGQQVTLSCSPISGHRSVSWYQQTPGQGLQFLFEYFSETQRNKGNFPGRFSGRQFSNSRSEMNVSTLELGDSALYLCASSLVGGFQDEQYFGPGTRLTVT.

The CDR3 DNA sequence: TGCGCCAGCAGCGAGGCGGCCAGGACAGTCCAGTACTTC. Encoded protein: CASSEAARTVQYF. V is TRBV5-1 and J is TRBJ2-7; weak D call: TRBD1 (6 bases). Trimming cost V 4 bases and J 10 bases, with 18 bases left between them. CDR3 size: 13 residues. Germline V gives CDR1 SGHRS, CDR2 YFSETQ.

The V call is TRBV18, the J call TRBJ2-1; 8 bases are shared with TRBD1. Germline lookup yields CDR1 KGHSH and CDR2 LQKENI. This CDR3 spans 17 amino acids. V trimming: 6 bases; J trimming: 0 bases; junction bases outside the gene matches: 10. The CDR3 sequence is CASSPNRGYISYNEQFF. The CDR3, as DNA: TGTGCCAGCTCCCCTAACAGGGGGTATATCTCCTACAATGAGCAGTTCTTC.

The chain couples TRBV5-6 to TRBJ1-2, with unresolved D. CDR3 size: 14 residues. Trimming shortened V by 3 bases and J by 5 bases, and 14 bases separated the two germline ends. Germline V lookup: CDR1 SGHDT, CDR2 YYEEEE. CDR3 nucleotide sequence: TGTGCCAGCAGCTCGGAGATCGGAGGATATGGCTACACCTTC. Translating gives CASSSEIGGYGYTF.

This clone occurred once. CDR3: CAWRGDNSGNTIYF. The CDR3 DNA sequence: TGTGCCTGGAGGGGGGACAACTCTGGAAACACCATATATTTT. The J gene is TRBJ1-3, the V gene TRBV30; D is perhaps TRBD1 (6 bases). This CDR3 comprises 14 residues. Trimming stripped 3 bases from V and 0 bases from J, with 9 bases between. The germline CDR1 and CDR2 sequences are GTSNPN and SVGIG (reference sequence). The full variable domain, in which reference TRBV30 and TRBJ1-3 provide the parts outside the CDR3, is SQTIHQWPATLVQPVGSPLSLECTVEGTSNPNLYWYRQAAGRGLQLLFYSVGIGQISSEVPQNLSASRPQDRQFILSSKKLLLSDSGFYLCAWRGDNSGNTIYFGEGSWLTVV.

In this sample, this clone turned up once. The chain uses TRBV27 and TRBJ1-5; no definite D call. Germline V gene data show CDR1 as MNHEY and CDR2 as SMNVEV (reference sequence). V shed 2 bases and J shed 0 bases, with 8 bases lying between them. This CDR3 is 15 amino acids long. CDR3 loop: CASSLEGYSNQPQHF. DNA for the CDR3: TGTGCCAGCAGTTTAGAGGGTTATAGCAATCAGCCCCAGCATTTT.